This is a list of T cell receptor beta chains from one sample in a study of blood T cell repertoires in COVID-19. Using immunoSEQ multiplex PCR, the repertoire was profiled, and TCRdb retains in-frame clones only, with some absent. The data show about 260,000 clones, 85% to 90% seen once. Sample: PBMCs or T cells enriched from blood (not recorded which). These receptors originate from a man in his forties or fifties who had been exposed to COVID-19. The CDR3 runs from the conserved cysteine through the conserved F or W. The D gene is left open where the match is weak. Clone size is shown for a subset of rows, as once, few, many or a class of expanded clone.

>TRBJ1-5|.|TRBV28|.
TGTGCCAGCGCCGTCGGTGGGGGGAGGAATCAGCCCCAGCATTTT
CASAVGGGRNQPQHF
>TRBJ1-1|.|TRBV9|TRBD1
TGTGCCAGCAGCGTCACAGGGGGGATGAACACTGAAGCTTTCTTT
CASSVTGGMNTEAFF
>TRBJ1-4|.|TRBV2|.
TGTGCCAGCAGTGAAGTTAACAGGGCTAAGGTCTTAGGTGAAAAACTGTTTTTT
CASSEVNRAKVLGEKLFF
>TRBJ2-2|.|TRBV5-1|.
TGCGCCAGCAGCCTGGGGGCCACCCTCAACACCGGGGAGCTGTTTTTT
CASSLGATLNTGELFF
>TRBJ2-3|.|TRBV7-3|.
TGTGCCAGCAGCGAGGGTCTATCCACAGATACGCAGTATTTT
CASSEGLSTDTQYF
>TRBJ1-4|.|TRBV11-3|TRBD1
TGTGCCAGCAGCCCGGGACAGAGAAATGAAAAACTGTTTTTT
CASSPGQRNEKLFF
>TRBJ2-7|.|TRBV6-5|TRBD2
TGTGCCAGCAGTTACTTTGCTAGCGGGGCTGGCGAGCAGTACTTC
CASSYFASGAGEQYF
>TRBJ1-2|.|TRBV3-1/TRBV3-2|.
TGTGCCAGCAGCCAAACCTGGATTGGCGGGAATGGCTACACCTTC
CASSQTWIGGNGYTF
>TRBJ1-2|.|TRBV30|.
TGTGCCTGGACCTGGACAGTAGGCGGCTACACCTTC
CAWTWTVGGYTF
>TRBJ2-1|once|TRBV7-3|TRBD2
TGTGCCAGCAGCCGAAACCCGGGACTAGCGGGAGTTGAGCAGTTCTTC
CASSRNPGLAGVEQFF
>TRBJ1-5|.|TRBV5-4|.
TGTGCCAGCAGCTTGGCCGGGGGCAATCAGCCCCAGCATTTT
CASSLAGGNQPQHF
>TRBJ1-6|.|TRBV6-5|TRBD1
TGTGCCAGCAGTTCACAGGGGGAGAATTCACCCCTCCACTTT
CASSSQGENSPLHF
>TRBJ1-6|.|TRBV30|.
TGTGCCTGGACCCGAGGGTACCCTAATTCACCCCTCCACTTT
CAWTRGYPNSPLHF
>TRBJ1-2|.|TRBV5-1|.
TGCGCCAGCAGCTTGGATTCGGGAAACTATGGCTACACCTTC
CASSLDSGNYGYTF
>TRBJ2-5|.|TRBV5-8|TRBD2
TGTGCCAGCAGCTTGCCAGGGAGGGGAGAGACCCAGTACTTC
CASSLPGRGETQYF
>TRBJ1-4|.|TRBV5-6|.
TGTGCCAGCAGCACTTTGACAGGCTATGCAACTAATGAAAAACTGTTTTTT
CASSTLTGYATNEKLFF
>TRBJ2-1|.|TRBV10-3|.
TGTGCCATCAGTGAGGCCAGGGATGAGCAGTTCTTC
CAISEARDEQFF
>TRBJ1-5|.|TRBV5-3|.
TGTGCCAGAAGCGACGGGGTTATTTCTAGCAATCAGCCCCAGCATTTT
CARSDGVISSNQPQHF
>TRBJ1-5|.|TRBV2|.
TGTGCCAGCAGTTGGACAGATAGCAATCAGCCCCAGCATTTT
CASSWTDSNQPQHF
>TRBJ1-1|.|TRBV13|.
TGTGCCAGCAGCTTAGGCCGAGGGCTGTGGGAAGCTTTCTTT
CASSLGRGLWEAFF
>TRBJ2-2|.|TRBV27|.
TGTGCCACCCGAGCGGGTCCGAACACCGGGGAGCTGTTTTTT
CATRAGPNTGELFF
>TRBJ1-2|.|TRBV4-1|.
TGCGCCAGCAGCCCCGGCCCGTCGACAGCCATTAACTATGGCTACACCTTC
CASSPGPSTAINYGYTF
>TRBJ2-3|.|TRBV5-1|.
TGCGCCAGCAGCTTGGAACAAAGCGCAGATACGCAGTATTTT
CASSLEQSADTQYF
>TRBJ2-1|few|TRBV11-2|.
TGTGCCAGCAGCTTAGTACGGACATACAATGAGCAGTTCTTC
CASSLVRTYNEQFF
>TRBJ1-2|.|TRBV7-2|.
TGTGCCAGCAGCCGTCGTCGGACCGAGGGTGGCTACACCTTC
CASSRRRTEGGYTF
>TRBJ2-7|.|TRBV5-1|TRBD1
TGCGCCAGCAGCTTAGACCGGGACAGGGGGCACGAGCAGTACTTC
CASSLDRDRGHEQYF